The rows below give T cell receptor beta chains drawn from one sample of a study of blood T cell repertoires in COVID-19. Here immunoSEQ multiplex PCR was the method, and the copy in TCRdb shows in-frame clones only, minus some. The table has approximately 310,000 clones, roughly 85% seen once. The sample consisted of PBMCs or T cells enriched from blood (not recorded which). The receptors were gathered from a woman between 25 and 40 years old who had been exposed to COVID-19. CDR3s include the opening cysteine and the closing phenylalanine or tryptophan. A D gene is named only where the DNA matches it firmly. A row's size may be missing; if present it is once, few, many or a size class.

CASSVRDRGPQGIQYF	TGTGCCAGCAGTGTCCGGGACAGGGGGCCCCAAGGCATTCAGTACTTC	once	TRBD1	TRBV6-2/TRBV6-3	TRBJ2-4
CASSLSGGANYGYTF	TGTGCCAGCAGTTTATCGGGGGGCGCTAACTATGGCTACACCTTC	NA	NA	TRBV28	TRBJ1-2
CASSPTGGDYGYTF	TGTGCCAGCTCCCCGACAGGGGGCGACTATGGCTACACCTTC	few	TRBD1	TRBV18	TRBJ1-2
CASSIDPRVRDQPQHF	TGTGCCAGTAGTATAGATCCTCGGGTCCGGGATCAGCCCCAGCATTTT	NA	NA	TRBV19	TRBJ1-5
CASSPTSGRYGEQYF	TGTGCCAGTAGTCCAACTAGCGGGAGGTATGGCGAGCAGTACTTC	NA	TRBD2	TRBV19	TRBJ2-7
CASQGGGNLYSNQPQHF	TGTGCCAGTCAAGGAGGAGGGAACCTGTATAGCAATCAGCCCCAGCATTTT	NA	NA	TRBV19	TRBJ1-5
CASSSDRDTQYF	TGTGCCAGCAGTTCGGACAGAGATACGCAGTATTTT	NA	NA	TRBV6-5	TRBJ2-3
CASTKNSGVLDYGYTF	TGTGCCAGCACCAAAAATTCAGGGGTTCTTGACTATGGCTACACCTTC	NA	NA	TRBV7-9	TRBJ1-2
CASSPQGNSPLHF	TGTGCCAGCAGCCCGCAGGGGAATTCACCCCTCCACTTT	few	NA	TRBV9	TRBJ1-6
CASSYGQGNEQYF	TGTGCCAGTAGTTACGGACAGGGAAACGAGCAGTACTTC	NA	TRBD1	TRBV19	TRBJ2-7
CASSIETGYWYGYTF	TGCGCCAGCAGCATCGAAACAGGGTACTGGTATGGCTACACCTTC	NA	NA	TRBV5-1	TRBJ1-2
CASTRQGNMNTEAFF	TGCGCCAGCACCCGACAGGGGAATATGAACACTGAAGCTTTCTTT	NA	TRBD1	TRBV5-1	TRBJ1-1
CASSPAGGSGYEQYF	TGTGCCAGCAGTCCGGCAGGGGGCTCGGGTTACGAGCAGTACTTC	once	TRBD1	TRBV28	TRBJ2-7
CASSLASGPYNEQFF	TGTGCCAGCAGCTTGGCTAGCGGGCCCTACAATGAGCAGTTCTTC	NA	TRBD2	TRBV5-4	TRBJ2-1
CASSQDNGGASWLDGYTF	TGCGCCAGCAGCCAAGATAATGGTGGAGCGTCGTGGTTGGATGGCTACACCTTC	NA	NA	TRBV4-3	TRBJ1-2
CVSGSGNTIYF	TGTGTATCGGGCTCTGGAAACACCATATATTTT	once	NA	TRBV30	TRBJ1-3